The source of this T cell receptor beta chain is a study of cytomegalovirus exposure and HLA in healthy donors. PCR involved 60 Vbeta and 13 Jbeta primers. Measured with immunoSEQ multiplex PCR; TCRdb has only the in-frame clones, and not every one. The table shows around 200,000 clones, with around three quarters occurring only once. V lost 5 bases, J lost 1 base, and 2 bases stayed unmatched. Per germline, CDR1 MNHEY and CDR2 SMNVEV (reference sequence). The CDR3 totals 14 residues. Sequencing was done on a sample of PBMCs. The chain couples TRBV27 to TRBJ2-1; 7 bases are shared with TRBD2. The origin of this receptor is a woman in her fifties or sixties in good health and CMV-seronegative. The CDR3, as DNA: TGTGCCAGCAGTGGGGGGGGATCCTACAATGAGCAGTTCTTC. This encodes CASSGGGSYNEQFF.